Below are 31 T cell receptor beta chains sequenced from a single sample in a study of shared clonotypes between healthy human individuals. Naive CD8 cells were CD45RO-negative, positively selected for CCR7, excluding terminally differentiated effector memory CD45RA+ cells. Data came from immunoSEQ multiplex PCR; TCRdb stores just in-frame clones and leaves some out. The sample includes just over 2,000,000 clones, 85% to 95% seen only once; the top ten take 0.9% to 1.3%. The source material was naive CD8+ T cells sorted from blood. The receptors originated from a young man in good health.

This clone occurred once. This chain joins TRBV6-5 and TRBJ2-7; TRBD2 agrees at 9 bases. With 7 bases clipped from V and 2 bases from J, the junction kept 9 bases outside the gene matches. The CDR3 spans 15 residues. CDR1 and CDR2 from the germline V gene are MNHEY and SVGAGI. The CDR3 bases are TGTGCCAGCATCAAGGGGGCTAGCGGGACCTACGAGCAGTACTTC. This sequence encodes CASIKGASGTYEQYF.

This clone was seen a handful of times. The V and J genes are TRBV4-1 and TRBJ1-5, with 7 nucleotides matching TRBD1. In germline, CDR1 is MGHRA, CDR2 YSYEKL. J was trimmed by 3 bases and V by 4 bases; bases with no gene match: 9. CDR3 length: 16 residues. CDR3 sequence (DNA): TGCGCCAGCAGCCCCACGCGACAGGGACCCAATCAGCCCCAGCATTTT. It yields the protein CASSPTRQGPNQPQHF.

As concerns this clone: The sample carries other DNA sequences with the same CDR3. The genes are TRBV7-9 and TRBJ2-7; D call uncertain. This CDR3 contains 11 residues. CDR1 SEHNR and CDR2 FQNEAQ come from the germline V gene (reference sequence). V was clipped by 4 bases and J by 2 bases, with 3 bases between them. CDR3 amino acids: CASSSPYEQYF. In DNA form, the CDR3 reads TGTGCCAGCAGCTCTCCCTACGAGCAGTACTTC. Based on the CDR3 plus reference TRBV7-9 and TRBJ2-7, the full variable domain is DTGVSQNPRHKITKRGQNVTFRCDPISEHNRLYWYRQTLGQGPEFLTYFQNEAQLEKSRLLSDRFSAERPKGSFSTLEIQRTEQGDSAMYLCASSSPYEQYFGPGTRLTVT.

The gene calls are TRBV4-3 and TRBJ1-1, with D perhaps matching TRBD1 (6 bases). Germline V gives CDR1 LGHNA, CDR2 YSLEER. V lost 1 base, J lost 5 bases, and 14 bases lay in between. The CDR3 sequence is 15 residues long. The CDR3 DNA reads TGCGCCAGCAGCCAAGTTTTCGGGGGCGGGACTGAAGCTTTCTTT. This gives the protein CASSQVFGGGTEAFF.

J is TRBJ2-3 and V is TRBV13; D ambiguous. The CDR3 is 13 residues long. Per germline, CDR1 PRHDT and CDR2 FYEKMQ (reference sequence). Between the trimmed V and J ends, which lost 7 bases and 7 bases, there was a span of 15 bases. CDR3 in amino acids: CASTRDGLNTQYF. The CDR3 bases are TGTGCCAGCACCCGTGACGGGCTGAATACGCAGTATTTT. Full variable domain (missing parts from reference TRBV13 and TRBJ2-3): AAGVIQSPRHLIKEKRETATLKCYPIPRHDTVYWYQQGPGQDPQFLISFYEKMQSDKGSIPDRFSAQQFSDYHSELNMSSLELGDSALYFCASTRDGLNTQYFGPGTRLTVL.

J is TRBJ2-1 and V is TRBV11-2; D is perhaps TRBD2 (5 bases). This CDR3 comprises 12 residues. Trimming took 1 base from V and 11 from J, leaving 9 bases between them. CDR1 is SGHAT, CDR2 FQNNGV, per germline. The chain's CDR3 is CASSLVGVQQFF. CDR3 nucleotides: TGTGCCAGCAGCTTAGTCGGGGTCCAGCAGTTCTTC.

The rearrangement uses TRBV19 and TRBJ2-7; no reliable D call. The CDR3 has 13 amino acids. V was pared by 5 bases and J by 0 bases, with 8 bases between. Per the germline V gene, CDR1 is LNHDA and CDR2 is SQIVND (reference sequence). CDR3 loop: CASSQDVSYEQYF. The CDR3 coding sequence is TGTGCCAGTAGTCAAGACGTCTCCTACGAGCAGTACTTC.

CDR3 DNA sequence: TGTGCCAGCAGCTACTATGCGGCAGGGGCCTACGAGCAGTACTTC. Its translation is CASSYYAAGAYEQYF. The chain couples TRBV7-2 to TRBJ2-7; D perhaps matches TRBD1 (6 bases). V shed 4 bases and J shed 2 bases, with 15 bases lying between them. CDR1 SGHTA and CDR2 FQGNSA come from the germline V gene. The CDR3 consists of 15 residues.

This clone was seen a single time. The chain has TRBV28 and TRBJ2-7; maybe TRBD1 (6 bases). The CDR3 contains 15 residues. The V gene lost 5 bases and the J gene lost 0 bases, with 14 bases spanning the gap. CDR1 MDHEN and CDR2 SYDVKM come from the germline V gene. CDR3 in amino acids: CASSGPGQNSYEQYF. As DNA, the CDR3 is TGTGCCAGCAGTGGGCCCGGACAGAACTCCTACGAGCAGTACTTC.

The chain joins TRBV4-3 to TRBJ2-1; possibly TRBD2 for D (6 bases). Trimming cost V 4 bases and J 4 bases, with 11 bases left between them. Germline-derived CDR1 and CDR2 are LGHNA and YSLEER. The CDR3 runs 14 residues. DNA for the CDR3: TGCGCCAGCAGCCGGGACTCCCTGTACAATGAGCAGTTCTTC. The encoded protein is CASSRDSLYNEQFF.

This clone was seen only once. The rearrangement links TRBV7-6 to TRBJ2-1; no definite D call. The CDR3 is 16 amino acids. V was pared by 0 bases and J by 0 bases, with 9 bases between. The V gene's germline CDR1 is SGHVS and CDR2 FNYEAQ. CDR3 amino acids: CASSLAAATSYNEQFF. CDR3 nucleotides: TGTGCCAGCAGCTTAGCGGCGGCCACCTCCTACAATGAGCAGTTCTTC.

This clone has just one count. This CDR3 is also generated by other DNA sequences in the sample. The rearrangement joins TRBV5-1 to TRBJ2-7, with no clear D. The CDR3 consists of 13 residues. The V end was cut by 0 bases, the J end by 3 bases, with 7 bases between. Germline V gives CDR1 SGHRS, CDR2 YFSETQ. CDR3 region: CASSLVADYEQYF. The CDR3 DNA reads TGCGCCAGCAGCTTGGTGGCAGACTACGAGCAGTACTTC.

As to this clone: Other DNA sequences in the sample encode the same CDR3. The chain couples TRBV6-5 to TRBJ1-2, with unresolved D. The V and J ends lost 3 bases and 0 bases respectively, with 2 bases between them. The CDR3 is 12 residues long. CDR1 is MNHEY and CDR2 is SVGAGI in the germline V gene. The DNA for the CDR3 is TGTGCCAGCAGTTATTCTAACTATGGCTACACCTTC. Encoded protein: CASSYSNYGYTF.

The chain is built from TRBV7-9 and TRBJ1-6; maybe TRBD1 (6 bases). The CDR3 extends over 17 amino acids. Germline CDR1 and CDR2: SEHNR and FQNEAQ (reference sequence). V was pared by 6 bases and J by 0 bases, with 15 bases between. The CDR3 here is CASSPQTGHSYNSPLHF. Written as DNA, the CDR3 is TGTGCCAGCAGTCCTCAGACAGGACACTCCTATAATTCACCCCTCCACTTT.

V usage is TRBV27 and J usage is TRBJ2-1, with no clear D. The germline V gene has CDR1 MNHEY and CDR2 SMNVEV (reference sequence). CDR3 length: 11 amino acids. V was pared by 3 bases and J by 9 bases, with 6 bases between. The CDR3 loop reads CASSFFGEQFF. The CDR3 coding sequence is TGTGCCAGCAGTTTCTTTGGTGAGCAGTTCTTC.

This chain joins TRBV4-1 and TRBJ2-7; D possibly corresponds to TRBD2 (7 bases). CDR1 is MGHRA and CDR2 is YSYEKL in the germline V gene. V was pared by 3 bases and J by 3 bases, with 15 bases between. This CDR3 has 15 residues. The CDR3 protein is CASSQRGGEVYEQYF. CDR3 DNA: TGCGCCAGCAGCCAGAGGGGGGGCGAGGTCTACGAGCAGTACTTC.

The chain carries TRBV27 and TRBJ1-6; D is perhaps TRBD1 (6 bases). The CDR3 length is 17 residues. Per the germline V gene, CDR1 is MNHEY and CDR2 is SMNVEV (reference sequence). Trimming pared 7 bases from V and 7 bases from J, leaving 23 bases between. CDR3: CASNRGGASFPNSPLHF. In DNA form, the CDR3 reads TGTGCCAGCAACCGAGGGGGGGCCTCTTTCCCAAATTCACCCCTCCACTTT.

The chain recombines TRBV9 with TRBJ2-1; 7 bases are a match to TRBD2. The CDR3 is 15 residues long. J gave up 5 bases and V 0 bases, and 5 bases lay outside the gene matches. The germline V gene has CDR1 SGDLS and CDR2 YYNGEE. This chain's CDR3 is CASSVAGGLNNEQFF. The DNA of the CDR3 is TGTGCCAGCAGCGTAGCGGGGGGACTAAACAATGAGCAGTTCTTC.

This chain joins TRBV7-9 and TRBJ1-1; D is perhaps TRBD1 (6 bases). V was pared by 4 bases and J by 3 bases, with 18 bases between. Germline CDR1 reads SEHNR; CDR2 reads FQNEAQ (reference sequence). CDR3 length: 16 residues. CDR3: CASSSLYKGGDTEAFF. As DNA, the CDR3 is TGTGCCAGCAGCTCCCTCTATAAGGGGGGGGACACTGAAGCTTTCTTT.

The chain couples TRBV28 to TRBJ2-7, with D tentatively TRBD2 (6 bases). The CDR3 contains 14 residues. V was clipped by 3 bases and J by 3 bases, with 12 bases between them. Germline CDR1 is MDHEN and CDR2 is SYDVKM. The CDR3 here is CASSFGSRDYEQYF. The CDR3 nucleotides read TGTGCCAGCAGTTTCGGGAGCAGGGACTACGAGCAGTACTTC.

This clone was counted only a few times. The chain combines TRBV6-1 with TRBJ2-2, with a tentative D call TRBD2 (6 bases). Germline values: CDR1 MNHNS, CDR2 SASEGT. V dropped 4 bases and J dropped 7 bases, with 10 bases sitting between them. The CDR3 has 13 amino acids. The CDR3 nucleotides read TGTGCCAGCAGTGCCAGGGAGGTCGGGGAGCTGTTTTTT. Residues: CASSAREVGELFF.

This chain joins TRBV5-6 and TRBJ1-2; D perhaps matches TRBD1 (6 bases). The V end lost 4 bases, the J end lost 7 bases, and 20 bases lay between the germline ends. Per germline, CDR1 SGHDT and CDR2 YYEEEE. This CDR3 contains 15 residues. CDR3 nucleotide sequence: TGTGCCAGCAGCCCTGATACAGGGTACTTGCGTGGCTACACCTTC. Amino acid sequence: CASSPDTGYLRGYTF.

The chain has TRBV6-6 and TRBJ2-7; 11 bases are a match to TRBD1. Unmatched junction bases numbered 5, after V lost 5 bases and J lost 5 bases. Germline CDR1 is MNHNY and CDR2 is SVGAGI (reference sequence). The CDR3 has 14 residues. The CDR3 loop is CASSRTGGQDEQYF. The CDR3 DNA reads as TGTGCCAGCAGTCGGACAGGGGGCCAGGACGAGCAGTACTTC.

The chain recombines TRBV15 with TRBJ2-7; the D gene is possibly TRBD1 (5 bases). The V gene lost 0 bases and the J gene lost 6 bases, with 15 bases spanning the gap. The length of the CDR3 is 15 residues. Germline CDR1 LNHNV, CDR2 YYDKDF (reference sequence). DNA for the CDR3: TGTGCCACCAGCAGAGATCAGGGTCTAGGATCCGAGCAGTACTTC. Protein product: CATSRDQGLGSEQYF.

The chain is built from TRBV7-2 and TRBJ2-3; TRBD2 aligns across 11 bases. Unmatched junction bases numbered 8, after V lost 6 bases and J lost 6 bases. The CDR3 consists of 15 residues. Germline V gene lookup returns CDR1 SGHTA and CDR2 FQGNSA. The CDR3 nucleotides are TGTGCCAGCAGTTCTACTAGCGGGAGTCGGGATACGCAGTATTTT. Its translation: CASSSTSGSRDTQYF.

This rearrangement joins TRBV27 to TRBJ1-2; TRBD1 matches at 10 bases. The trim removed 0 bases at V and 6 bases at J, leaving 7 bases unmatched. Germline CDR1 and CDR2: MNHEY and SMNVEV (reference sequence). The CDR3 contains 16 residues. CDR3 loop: CASSLSGQGRVDGYTF. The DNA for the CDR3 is TGTGCCAGCAGTTTATCGGGACAGGGGCGTGTCGATGGCTACACCTTC.

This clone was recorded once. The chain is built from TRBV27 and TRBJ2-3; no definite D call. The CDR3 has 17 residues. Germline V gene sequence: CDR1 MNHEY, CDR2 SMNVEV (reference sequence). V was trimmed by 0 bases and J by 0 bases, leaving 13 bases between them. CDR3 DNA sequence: TGTGCCAGCAGTTTATCCGCCGGTCTTTTCAGCACAGATACGCAGTATTTT. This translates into CASSLSAGLFSTDTQYF.

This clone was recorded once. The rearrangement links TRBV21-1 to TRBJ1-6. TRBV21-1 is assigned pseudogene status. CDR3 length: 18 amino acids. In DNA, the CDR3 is TGTGCCAGCAGCAAACTGGGACCGCGGAGCTCCTATAATTCACCCCTCCACTTT. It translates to CASSKLGPRSSYNSPLHF.

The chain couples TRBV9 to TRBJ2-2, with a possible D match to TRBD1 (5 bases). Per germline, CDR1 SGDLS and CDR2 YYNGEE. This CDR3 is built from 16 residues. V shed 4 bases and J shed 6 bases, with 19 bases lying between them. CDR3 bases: TGTGCCAGCAGCCTCATGTCCTCTAGGGGCTCCGGGGAGCTGTTTTTT. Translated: CASSLMSSRGSGELFF.

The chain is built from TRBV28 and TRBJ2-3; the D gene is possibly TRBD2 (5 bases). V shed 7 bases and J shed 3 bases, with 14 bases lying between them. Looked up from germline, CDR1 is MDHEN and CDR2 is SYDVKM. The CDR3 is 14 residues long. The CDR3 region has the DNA TGTGCCAGCAATTTTGGACCGGGAACAGATACGCAGTATTTT. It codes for CASNFGPGTDTQYF.

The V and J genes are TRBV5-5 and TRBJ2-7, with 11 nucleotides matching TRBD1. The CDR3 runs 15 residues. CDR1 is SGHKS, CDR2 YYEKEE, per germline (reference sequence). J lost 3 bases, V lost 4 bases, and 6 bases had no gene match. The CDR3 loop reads CASSPWTGGFYEQYF. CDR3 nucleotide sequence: TGTGCCAGCAGCCCCTGGACAGGGGGCTTCTACGAGCAGTACTTC.